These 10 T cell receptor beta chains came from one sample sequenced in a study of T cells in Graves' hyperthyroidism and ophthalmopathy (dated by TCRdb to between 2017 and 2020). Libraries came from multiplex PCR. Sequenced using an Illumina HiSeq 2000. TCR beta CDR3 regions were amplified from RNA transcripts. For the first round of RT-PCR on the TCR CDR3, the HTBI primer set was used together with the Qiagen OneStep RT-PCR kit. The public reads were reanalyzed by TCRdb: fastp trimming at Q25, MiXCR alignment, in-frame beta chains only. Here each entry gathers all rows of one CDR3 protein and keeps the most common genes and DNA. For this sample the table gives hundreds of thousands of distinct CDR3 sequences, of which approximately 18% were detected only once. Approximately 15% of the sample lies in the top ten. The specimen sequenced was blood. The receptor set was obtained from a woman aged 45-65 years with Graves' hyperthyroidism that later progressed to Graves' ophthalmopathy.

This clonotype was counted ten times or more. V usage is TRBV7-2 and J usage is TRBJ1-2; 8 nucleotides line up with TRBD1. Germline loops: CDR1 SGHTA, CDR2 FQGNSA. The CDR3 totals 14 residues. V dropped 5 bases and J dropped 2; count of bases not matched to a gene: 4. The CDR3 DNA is TGTGCCAGCAGCGTAAGGACAGGGAACTATGGCTACACCTTC. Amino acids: CASSVRTGNYGYTF. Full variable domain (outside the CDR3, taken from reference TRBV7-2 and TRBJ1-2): GAGVSQSPSNKVTEKGKDVELRCDPISGHTALYWYRQSLGQGLEFLIYFQGNSAPDKSGLPSDRFSAERTGGSVSTLTIQRTQQEDSAVYLCASSVRTGNYGYTFGSGTRLTVV.

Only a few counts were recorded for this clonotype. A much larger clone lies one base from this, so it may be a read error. CDR3 coding DNA: TGTGCCAGCAGCCCCGGGACAACGAACACTGAAGCTTTCTTT. It specifies CASSPGTTNTEAFF. The rearrangement joins TRBV7-2 to TRBJ1-1; tentative D call: TRBD1 (6 bases). There are 14 residues in the CDR3. V was shortened by 5 bases and J by 1 base, with 11 bases between the two germline ends. The germline V gene encodes CDR1 SGHTA and CDR2 FQGNSA.

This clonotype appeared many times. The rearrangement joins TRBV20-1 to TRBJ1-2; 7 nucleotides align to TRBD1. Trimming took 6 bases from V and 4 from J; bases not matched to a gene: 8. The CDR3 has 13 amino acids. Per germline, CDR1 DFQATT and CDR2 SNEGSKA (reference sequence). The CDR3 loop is CSAIRQGFYGYTF. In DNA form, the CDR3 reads TGCAGTGCCATCCGACAGGGTTTCTATGGCTACACCTTC.

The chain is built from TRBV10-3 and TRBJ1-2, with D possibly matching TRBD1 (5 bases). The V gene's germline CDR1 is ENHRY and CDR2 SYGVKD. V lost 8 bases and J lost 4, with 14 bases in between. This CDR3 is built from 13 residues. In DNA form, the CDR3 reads TGTGCCATCCATCCGGGGGAAGGCTATGGCTACACCTTC. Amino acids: CAIHPGEGYGYTF.

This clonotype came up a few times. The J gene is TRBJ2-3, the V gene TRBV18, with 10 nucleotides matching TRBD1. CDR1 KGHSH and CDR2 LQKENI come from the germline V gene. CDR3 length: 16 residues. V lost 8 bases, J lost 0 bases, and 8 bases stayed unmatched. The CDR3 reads CASTGQGSPSTDTQYF. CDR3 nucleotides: TGTGCCAGCACGGGACAGGGGAGTCCTAGCACAGATACGCAGTATTTT.

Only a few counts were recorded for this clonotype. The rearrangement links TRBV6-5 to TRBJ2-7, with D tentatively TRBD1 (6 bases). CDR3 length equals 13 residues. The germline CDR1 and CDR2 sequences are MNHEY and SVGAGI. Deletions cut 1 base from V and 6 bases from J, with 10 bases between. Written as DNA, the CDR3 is TGTGCCAGCAGTTACTGTGGGGGCTGCGAGCAGTACTTC. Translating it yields CASSYCGGCEQYF.

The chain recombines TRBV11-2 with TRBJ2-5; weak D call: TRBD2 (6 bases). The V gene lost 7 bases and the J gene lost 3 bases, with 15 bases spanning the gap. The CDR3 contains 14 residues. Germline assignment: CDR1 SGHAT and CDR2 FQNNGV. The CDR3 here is CASMSGLGEETQYF. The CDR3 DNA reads TGTGCCAGCATGTCGGGACTCGGGGAAGAGACCCAGTACTTC.

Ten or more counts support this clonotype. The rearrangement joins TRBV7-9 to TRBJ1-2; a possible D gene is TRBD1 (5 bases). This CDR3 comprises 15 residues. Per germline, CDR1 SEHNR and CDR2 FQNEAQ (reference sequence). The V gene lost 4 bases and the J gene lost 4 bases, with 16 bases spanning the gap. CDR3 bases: TGTGCCAGCAGCTGGACAACAGGTGTCGGCTATGGCTACACCTTC. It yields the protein CASSWTTGVGYGYTF.

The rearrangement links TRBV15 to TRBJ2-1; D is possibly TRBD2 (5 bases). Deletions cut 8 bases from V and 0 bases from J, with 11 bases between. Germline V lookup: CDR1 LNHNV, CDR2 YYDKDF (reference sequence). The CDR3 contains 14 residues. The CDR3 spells CATDLGGSYNEQFF. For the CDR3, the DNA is TGTGCCACCGACCTCGGAGGCTCCTACAATGAGCAGTTCTTC.

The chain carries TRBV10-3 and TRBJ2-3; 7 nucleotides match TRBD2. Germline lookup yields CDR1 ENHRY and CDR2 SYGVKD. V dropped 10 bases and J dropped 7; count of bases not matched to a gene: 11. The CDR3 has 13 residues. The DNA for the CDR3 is TGTGCCAGCGAATCGCGGGGGATGAATACGCAGTATTTT. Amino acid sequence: CASESRGMNTQYF.